This T cell receptor (beta chain) was found in a study of early T cells in non-severe SARS-CoV-2 infection. Study at large: Unsorted whole-blood RNA was sequenced in bulk, leaving chains unpaired.

In the library, individual cDNA molecules carried attached unique molecular identifiers. Using its own MiXCR run on the 5' RACE reads, TCRdb lists one record per CDR3 protein. The sample contains roughly 76,000 distinct CDR3 sequences, over 9% of which appear only once. This clonotype was seen repeatedly, ten times or more. The target antigen is unknown. Notes on the study in general: Database matching using VDJdb favored anti-spike CD8 responses, with private and CD4 specificities left missing.

CDR1 and CDR2 (germline): KGHSH, LQKENI. There are 13 residues in the CDR3. Germline trimming cut 6 bases from V and 6 bases from J; bases unmatched to any gene: 3. This chain links TRBV18 with TRBJ1-5; 9 nucleotides align to TRBD1. Sequenced sample: whole blood. The receptor comes from an adult who was a healthcare worker with PCR-confirmed SARS-CoV-2 infection or an uninfected control (not recorded which). The CDR3 region is CASSPDRGQPQHF. In DNA, the CDR3 is TGTGCCAGCTCGCCGGACAGGGGTCAGCCCCAGCATTTT.